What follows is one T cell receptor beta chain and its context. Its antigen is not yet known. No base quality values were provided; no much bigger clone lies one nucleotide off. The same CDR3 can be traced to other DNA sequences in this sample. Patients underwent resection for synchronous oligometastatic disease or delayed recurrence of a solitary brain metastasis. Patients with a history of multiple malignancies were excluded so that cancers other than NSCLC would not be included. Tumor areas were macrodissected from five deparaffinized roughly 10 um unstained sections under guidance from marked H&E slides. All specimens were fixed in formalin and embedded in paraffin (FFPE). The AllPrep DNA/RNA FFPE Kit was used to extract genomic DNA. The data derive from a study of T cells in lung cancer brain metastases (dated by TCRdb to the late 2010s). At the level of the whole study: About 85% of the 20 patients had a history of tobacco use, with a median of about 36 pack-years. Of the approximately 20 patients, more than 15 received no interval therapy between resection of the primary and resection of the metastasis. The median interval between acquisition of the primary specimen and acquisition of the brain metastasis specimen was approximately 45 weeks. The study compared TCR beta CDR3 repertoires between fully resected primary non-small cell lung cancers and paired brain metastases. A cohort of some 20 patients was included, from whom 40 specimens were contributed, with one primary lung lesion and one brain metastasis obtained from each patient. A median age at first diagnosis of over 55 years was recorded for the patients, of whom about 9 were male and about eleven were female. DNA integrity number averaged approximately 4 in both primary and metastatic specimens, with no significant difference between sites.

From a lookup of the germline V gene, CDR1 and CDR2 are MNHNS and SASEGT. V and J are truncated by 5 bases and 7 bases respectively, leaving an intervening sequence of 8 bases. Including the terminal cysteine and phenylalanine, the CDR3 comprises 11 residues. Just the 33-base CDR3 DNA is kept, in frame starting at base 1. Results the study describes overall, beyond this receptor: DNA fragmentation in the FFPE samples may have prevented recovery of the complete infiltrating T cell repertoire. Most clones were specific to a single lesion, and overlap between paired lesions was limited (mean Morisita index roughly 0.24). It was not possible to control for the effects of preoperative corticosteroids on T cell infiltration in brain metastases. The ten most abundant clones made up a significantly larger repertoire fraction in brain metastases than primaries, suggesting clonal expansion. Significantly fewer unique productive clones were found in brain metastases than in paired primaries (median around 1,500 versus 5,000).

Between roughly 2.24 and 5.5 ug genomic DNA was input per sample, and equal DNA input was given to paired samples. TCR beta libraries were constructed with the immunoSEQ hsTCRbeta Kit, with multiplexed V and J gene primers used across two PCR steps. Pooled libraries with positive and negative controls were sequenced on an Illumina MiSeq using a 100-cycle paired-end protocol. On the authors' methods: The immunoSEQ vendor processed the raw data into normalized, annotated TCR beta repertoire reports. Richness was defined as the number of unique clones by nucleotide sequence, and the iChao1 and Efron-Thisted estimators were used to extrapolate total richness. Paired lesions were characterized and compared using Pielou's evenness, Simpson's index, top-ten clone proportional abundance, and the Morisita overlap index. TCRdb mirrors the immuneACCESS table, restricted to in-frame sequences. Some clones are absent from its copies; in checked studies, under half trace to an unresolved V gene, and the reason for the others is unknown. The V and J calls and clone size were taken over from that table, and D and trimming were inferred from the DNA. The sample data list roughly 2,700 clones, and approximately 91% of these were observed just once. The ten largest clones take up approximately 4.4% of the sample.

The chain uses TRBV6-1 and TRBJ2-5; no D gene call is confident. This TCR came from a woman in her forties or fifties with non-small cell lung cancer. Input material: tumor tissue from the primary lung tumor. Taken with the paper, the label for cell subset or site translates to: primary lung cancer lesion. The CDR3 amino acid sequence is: CASSSLGTQYF. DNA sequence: TGTGCCAGCAGTTCCTTAGGGACCCAGTACTTC.